Listed below are T cell receptor beta chains from one sample, sequenced in a study of T cell responses to AZD1222 COVID-19 vaccine. Clones were sequenced by immunoSEQ multiplex PCR, and TCRdb holds only the in-frame ones, with some missing. The sample has some 56,000 clones; roughly 88% are singletons. The source was peripheral blood, collected on day 0 of AZD1222 vaccination. The source of these receptors is an adult in good health. Both conserved end residues are part of each CDR3. The D gene is left open where the match is weak. Clone size is not always given. Where it is, it says once, few, many or a class for expanded clones.

size,length,J,V,D,DNA,CDR3
-,11,TRBJ1-4,TRBV30,-,TGTGCCTGGGGGAATAATGAAAAACTGTTTTTT,CAWGNNEKLFF
-,12,TRBJ2-7,TRBV28,-,TGTGCCAGCAGTTGGGGAACCTACGAGCAGTACTTC,CASSWGTYEQYF
-,13,TRBJ1-5,TRBV2,-,TGTGCCAGCCACGAGAGAGGCAATCAGCCCCAGCATTTT,CASHERGNQPQHF
-,15,TRBJ2-2,TRBV28,-,TGTGCCAGCAGAGAACAGGGATCAAGCACCGGGGAGCTGTTTTTT,CASREQGSSTGELFF
-,14,TRBJ1-5,TRBV23-1,-,TGCGCCAGCACACGACTGGAGCAAGATCAGCCCCAGCATTTT,CASTRLEQDQPQHF
-,17,TRBJ1-1,TRBV6-2/TRBV6-3,-,TGTGCCAGCACTTACCCTAAACTTACAGGGTCGAACACTGAAGCTTTCTTT,CASTYPKLTGSNTEAFF
-,16,TRBJ1-1,TRBV11-2,-,TGTGCCAGCAGCTCGCCCACAGGGATGACTAACACTGAAGCTTTCTTT,CASSSPTGMTNTEAFF
-,16,TRBJ1-1,TRBV4-1,-,TGCGCCAGCAGCCTAAGCCCGGGGGCTGTGGACACTGAAGCTTTCTTT,CASSLSPGAVDTEAFF
-,15,TRBJ1-1,TRBV5-4,-,TGTGCCAGCAGCCGGGGGGGCAGGATGAACACTGAAGCTTTCTTT,CASSRGGRMNTEAFF
-,17,TRBJ2-2,TRBV27,TRBD1,TGTGCCAGCAGTTTATCGTTGAGGCCAGGGGGTACCGGGGAGCTGTTTTTT,CASSLSLRPGGTGELFF
-,15,TRBJ1-1,TRBV4-1,-,TGCGCCAGCAGTCCCATCCAGGGCCGGAACACTGAAGCTTTCTTT,CASSPIQGRNTEAFF
-,15,TRBJ2-7,TRBV7-2,-,TGTGCCAGCAGCTTCACCGGGGGGCACAGAGACGAGCAGTACTTC,CASSFTGGHRDEQYF
-,14,TRBJ2-3,TRBV28,-,TGTGCCAGCAGTACCCGTACAGGGTCAGATACGCAGTATTTT,CASSTRTGSDTQYF
-,13,TRBJ2-7,TRBV3-1/TRBV3-2,-,TGTGCCAGCAGCCAAAACAGGGTCTACGAGCAGTACTTC,CASSQNRVYEQYF
-,13,TRBJ1-2,TRBV28,-,TGTGCCAGCAGGTCAACAAATAACTATGGCTACACCTTC,CASRSTNNYGYTF
-,13,TRBJ1-2,TRBV2,-,TGTGCCAGCCAGGCCACAGGGAACTATGGCTACACCTTC,CASQATGNYGYTF
-,15,TRBJ1-5,TRBV2,-,TGTGCCAGCAGTGAAGAGGGAGGGAGCAATCAGCCCCAGCATTTT,CASSEEGGSNQPQHF
once,17,TRBJ1-6,TRBV27,-,TGTGCCAGCAGTTTAGACCTCCTTAGCTCCTATAATTCACCCCTCCACTTT,CASSLDLLSSYNSPLHF
-,15,TRBJ1-2,TRBV10-3,TRBD1,TGTGCCATCAGTGAGTACAACAGGGGGGATTATGGCTACACCTTC,CAISEYNRGDYGYTF
-,14,TRBJ1-1,TRBV9,TRBD1,TGTGCCAGCAGCCCCAGGGGGGGTTTCACTGAAGCTTTCTTT,CASSPRGGFTEAFF
-,15,TRBJ2-5,TRBV9,-,TGTGCCAGCAGCTACTCCGGGACGACACAAGAGACCCAGTACTTC,CASSYSGTTQETQYF
-,14,TRBJ2-7,TRBV6-5,TRBD1,TGTGCCAGCAGCCCGGCCAGGGGGATCTACGAGCAGTACTTC,CASSPARGIYEQYF
-,15,TRBJ1-5,TRBV19,TRBD1,TGTGCCAGTAGTAGACAGGGTCTGGTCAATCAGCCCCAGCATTTT,CASSRQGLVNQPQHF
once,15,TRBJ1-4,TRBV4-2,-,TGTGCCAGCAGCGGTGGGACGGCCCTTAATGAAAAACTGTTTTTT,CASSGGTALNEKLFF
-,14,TRBJ1-3,TRBV14,-,TGTGCCAGCAGCCAAGTTGGATCTGGAAACACCATATATTTT,CASSQVGSGNTIYF
few,14,TRBJ2-1,TRBV7-9,-,TGTGCCAGCAGCTTAGCCGAACCCCGGTATGAGCAGTTCTTC,CASSLAEPRYEQFF
-,16,TRBJ1-1,TRBV5-1,-,TGCGCCAGCAGCTTGGGGGTGGCAGGGGTAATCACTGAAGCTTTCTTT,CASSLGVAGVITEAFF
-,18,TRBJ2-2,TRBV7-6,TRBD2,TGTGCCAGCAGCTTAGCGCTGGCGGGGGGGCCGGTCGGCGGGGAGCTGTTTTTT,CASSLALAGGPVGGELFF
-,12,TRBJ1-5,TRBV19,-,TGTGCCAGTAGTGCAGGGGTTCAGCCCCAGCATTTT,CASSAGVQPQHF
-,15,TRBJ1-4,TRBV5-4,-,TGTGCCAGCAGCCCCGGGGAGGCTAGGGTTGAAAAACTGTTTTTT,CASSPGEARVEKLFF
-,16,TRBJ2-6,TRBV28,-,TGTGCCAGCAGTTTATTCGTCGTCTCTGGGGCCAACGTCCTGACTTTC,CASSLFVVSGANVLTF
-,13,TRBJ2-5,TRBV6-5,TRBD2,TGTGCCAGCAGCCGGGGACTAGATGAGACCCAGTACTTC,CASSRGLDETQYF
-,12,TRBJ1-6,TRBV6-5,-,TGTGCCAGCAGAACGGGGGGGAAACCCCTCCACTTT,CASRTGGKPLHF
-,11,TRBJ2-3,TRBV7-8,-,TGTGCCAGCAGCCGCACAGATACGCAGTATTTT,CASSRTDTQYF
-,17,TRBJ2-7,TRBV5-1,TRBD1,TGCGCCAGCAGCTTGGGGACGACAGGGGGCTACTCCTACGAGCAGTACTTC,CASSLGTTGGYSYEQYF
once,14,TRBJ1-5,TRBV4-1,-,TGCGCCAGCAGCCAAGAAGGGGTCTCTCAGCCCCAGCATTTT,CASSQEGVSQPQHF
once,12,TRBJ1-1,TRBV7-8,-,TGTGCCAGCAGCTTAGAAGGGCCTGAAGCTTTCTTT,CASSLEGPEAFF
-,13,TRBJ1-5,TRBV10-3,-,TGTGCCATCAGTACCTATCAGGATCAGCCCCAGCATTTT,CAISTYQDQPQHF
-,16,TRBJ2-7,TRBV24-1,-,TGTGCCACCAGTTCTCAGACGTACCCGTTTTCCTACGAGCAGTACTTC,CATSSQTYPFSYEQYF
-,15,TRBJ2-5,TRBV28,TRBD2,TGTGCCAGCAGTTTAGCCGGGGCGGGAGGAGAGACCCAGTACTTC,CASSLAGAGGETQYF
-,18,TRBJ2-7,TRBV7-8,-,TGTGCCAGCAGCTTAGGGGCCCCTAGTCCCCTTAGACCCTACGAGCAGTACTTC,CASSLGAPSPLRPYEQYF
-,15,TRBJ2-3,TRBV19,-,TGTGCCAGTAGCCCACGCGGTCTCGGCACAGATACGCAGTATTTT,CASSPRGLGTDTQYF
-,15,TRBJ1-1,TRBV4-1,-,TGCGCCAGCAGCCAAGGGTTGGGCAGGGTCACTGAAGCTTTCTTT,CASSQGLGRVTEAFF
-,15,TRBJ1-5,TRBV19,-,TGTGCCAGTAGTATCAAAGAGGGTGGGAATCAGCCCCAGCATTTT,CASSIKEGGNQPQHF
-,15,TRBJ2-7,TRBV11-1,TRBD1,TGTGCCAGCAGCCTTACGGGACAGGGACTCTACGAGCAGTACTTC,CASSLTGQGLYEQYF
-,12,TRBJ1-2,TRBV30,-,TGTGCCGGAGCGGCGGGGGGCGGTGGCTACACCTTC,CAGAAGGGGYTF
once,13,TRBJ1-1,TRBV12-3/TRBV12-4,-,TGTGCCAGCAGTAATCTGGGGAACACTGAAGCTTTCTTT,CASSNLGNTEAFF
medium-sized,12,TRBJ1-5,TRBV19,-,TGTGCCAGTAGTATGACGAGTCAGCCCCAGCATTTT,CASSMTSQPQHF
-,16,TRBJ2-1,TRBV18,-,TGTGCCAGCTCACCAAATCCGGGACCCCGATCCGGTGAGCAGTTCTTC,CASSPNPGPRSGEQFF
-,13,TRBJ1-1,TRBV19,-,TGTGCCAGTAGTAATACAGGGAACACTGAAGCTTTCTTT,CASSNTGNTEAFF
-,17,TRBJ2-3,TRBV5-6,-,TGTGCCAGCAGCGGGGCCACTGTCACAGCCTTCACAGATACGCAGTATTTT,CASSGATVTAFTDTQYF
-,16,TRBJ1-6,TRBV6-1,-,TGTGCCAGCAGTGAAAGGAGGGGGAAACAGAATTCACCCCTCCACTTT,CASSERRGKQNSPLHF
-,13,TRBJ1-1,TRBV5-4,-,TGTGCCAGCAGCTTCACGGGGAACACTGAAGCTTTCTTT,CASSFTGNTEAFF
once,19,TRBJ1-6,TRBV28,TRBD1,TGTGCCAGCAGTTTATTAACAGGGGGCGGTTTATCCCCCGATTCACCCCTCCACTTT,CASSLLTGGGLSPDSPLHF
-,15,TRBJ1-4,TRBV5-1,TRBD1,TGCGCCAGCAGCTTGATCGGACAGGGCTTGGAAAAACTGTTTTTT,CASSLIGQGLEKLFF